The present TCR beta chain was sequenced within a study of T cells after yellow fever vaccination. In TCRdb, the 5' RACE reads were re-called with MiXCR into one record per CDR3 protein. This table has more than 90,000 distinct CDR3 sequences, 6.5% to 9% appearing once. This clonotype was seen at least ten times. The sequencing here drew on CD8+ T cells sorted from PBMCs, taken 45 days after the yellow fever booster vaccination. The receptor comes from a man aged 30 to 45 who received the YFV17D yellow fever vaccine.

CDR3 sequence (DNA): TGTGCCAGCAGCTTAGGTGGGGGCGCGGCAGATACGCAGTATTTT. Translating it yields CASSLGGGAADTQYF. The rearrangement joins TRBV7-6 to TRBJ2-3; the D gene is possibly TRBD1 (6 bases). This CDR3 region has 15 residues. Trimming cost V 1 base and J 4 bases, with 12 bases left between them. Germline CDR1 SGHVS, CDR2 FNYEAQ.